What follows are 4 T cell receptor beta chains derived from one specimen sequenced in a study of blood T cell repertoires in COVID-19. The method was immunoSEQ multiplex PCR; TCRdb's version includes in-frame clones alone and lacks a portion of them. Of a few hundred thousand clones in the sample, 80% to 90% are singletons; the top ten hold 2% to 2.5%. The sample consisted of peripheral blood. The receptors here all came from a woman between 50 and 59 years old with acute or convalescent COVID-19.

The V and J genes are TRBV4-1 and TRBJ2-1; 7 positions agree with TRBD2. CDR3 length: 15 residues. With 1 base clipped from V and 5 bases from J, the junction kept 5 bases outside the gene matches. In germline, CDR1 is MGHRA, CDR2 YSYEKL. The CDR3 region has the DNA TGCGCCAGCAGCCAAGGGCGGGAGCGACACAATGAGCAGTTCTTC. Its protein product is CASSQGRERHNEQFF.

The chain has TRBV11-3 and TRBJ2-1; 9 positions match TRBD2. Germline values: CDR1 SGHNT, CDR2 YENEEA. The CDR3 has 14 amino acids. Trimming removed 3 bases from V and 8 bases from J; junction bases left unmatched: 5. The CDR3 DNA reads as TGTGCCAGCAGCTTCCTAGCGGGGACCCATGAGCAGTTCTTC. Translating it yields CASSFLAGTHEQFF.

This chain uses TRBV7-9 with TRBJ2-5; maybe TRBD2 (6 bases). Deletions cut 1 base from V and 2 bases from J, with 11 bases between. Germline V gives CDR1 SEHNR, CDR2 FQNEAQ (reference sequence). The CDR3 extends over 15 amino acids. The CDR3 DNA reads TGTGCCAGCAGCTTAGGGCGGGACGGGCAAGAGACCCAGTACTTC. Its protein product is CASSLGRDGQETQYF.

Here the CDR3 reads CASTWTGHYGYTF. CDR3 nucleotide sequence: TGTGCCAGTACCTGGACAGGCCACTATGGCTACACCTTC. The gene calls are TRBV19 and TRBJ1-2, with TRBD1 matching 7 bases. The CDR3 extends over 13 amino acids. V dropped 7 bases and J dropped 3; count of bases not matched to a gene: 5. Looked up from germline, CDR1 is LNHDA and CDR2 is SQIVND (reference sequence).